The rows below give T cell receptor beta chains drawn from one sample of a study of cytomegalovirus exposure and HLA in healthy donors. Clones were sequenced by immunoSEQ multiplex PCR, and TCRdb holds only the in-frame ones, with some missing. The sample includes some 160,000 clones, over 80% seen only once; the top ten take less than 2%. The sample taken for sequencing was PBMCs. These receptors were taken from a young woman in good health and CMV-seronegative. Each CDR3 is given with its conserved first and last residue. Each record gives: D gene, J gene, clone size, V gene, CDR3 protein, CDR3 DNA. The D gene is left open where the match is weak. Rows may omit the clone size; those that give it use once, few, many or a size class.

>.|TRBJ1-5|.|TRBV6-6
CASSYYGGNQPQHF
TGTGCCAGCAGTTACTACGGGGGGAATCAGCCCCAGCATTTT
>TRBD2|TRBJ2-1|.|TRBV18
CASSPPLLAGLYNEQFF
TGTGCCAGCTCACCACCGCTTCTAGCGGGGTTGTACAATGAGCAGTTCTTC
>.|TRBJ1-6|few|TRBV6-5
CASSYSGQGNSPLHF
TGTGCCAGCAGTTACTCGGGGCAGGGCAATTCACCCCTCCACTTT
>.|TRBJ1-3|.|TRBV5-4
CASSLSRGVDSGNTIYF
TGTGCCAGCAGCTTGAGTAGGGGCGTTGACTCTGGAAACACCATATATTTT
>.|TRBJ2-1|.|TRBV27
CASSWDSGSYNEQFF
TGTGCCAGCAGTTGGGACTCAGGCTCCTACAATGAGCAGTTCTTC
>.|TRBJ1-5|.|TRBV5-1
CASPPGWMKQPQHF
TGCGCCAGCCCCCCAGGTTGGATGAAGCAGCCCCAGCATTTT
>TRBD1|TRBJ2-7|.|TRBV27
CASSWTGRSYEQYF
TGTGCCAGCAGTTGGACAGGACGATCCTACGAGCAGTACTTC
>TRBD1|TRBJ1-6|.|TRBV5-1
CASSLEVRGNSPLHF
TGCGCCAGCAGCTTGGAGGTCAGGGGGAATTCACCCCTCCACTTT
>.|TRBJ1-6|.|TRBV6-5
CASTPREGRNSPLHF
TGTGCCAGCACCCCCCGGGAGGGCAGGAATTCACCCCTCCACTTT
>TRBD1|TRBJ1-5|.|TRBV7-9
CASSLGQGRDQPQHF
TGTGCCAGCAGCTTGGGACAGGGTAGGGATCAGCCCCAGCATTTT
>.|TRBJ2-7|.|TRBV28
CASSFGKRSSYEQYF
TGTGCCAGCAGTTTTGGCAAGCGGAGCTCCTACGAGCAGTACTTC
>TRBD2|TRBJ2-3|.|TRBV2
CASSAFGGGSTDTQYF
TGTGCCAGCAGTGCGTTCGGCGGGGGTAGCACAGATACGCAGTATTTT
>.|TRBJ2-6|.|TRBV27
CASSLSSSGANGLTF
TGTGCCAGCAGTTTATCCTCCTCTGGGGCCAACGGCCTGACTTTC
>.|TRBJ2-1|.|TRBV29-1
CSVEASSYNEQFF
TGCAGCGTTGAGGCTAGCTCCTACAATGAGCAGTTCTTC
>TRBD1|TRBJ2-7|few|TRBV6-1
CASSEEDRDSPASEQYF
TGTGCCAGCAGTGAAGAAGACCGGGACAGCCCCGCGAGCGAGCAGTACTTC
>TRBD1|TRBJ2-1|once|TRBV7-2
CASRHRGNEQFF
TGTGCCAGTCGCCACAGGGGCAATGAGCAGTTCTTC